Listed here are 27 T cell receptor beta chains from one sample, sequenced in a study of blood T cell repertoires in COVID-19. TCRdb keeps only in-frame clones here, not all; method: immunoSEQ multiplex PCR. Here the sample spans approximately 150,000 clones, around 84% being singletons. Source material: peripheral blood. The origin of the receptors is a human donor with acute or convalescent COVID-19. The donor label of this sample is uncertain.

The chain carries TRBV6-6 and TRBJ2-7; 7 bases are a match to TRBD1. J was trimmed by 2 bases and V by 10 bases; bases with no gene match: 5. The CDR3 is made up of 12 amino acids. Germline V gives CDR1 MNHNY, CDR2 SVGAGI (reference sequence). In DNA form, the CDR3 reads TGTGCCACCCGGGACAGCACCTACGAGCAGTACTTC. This translates into CATRDSTYEQYF.

This sequence joins TRBV3-1 (or the pseudogene TRBV3-2) and TRBJ2-3, with 8 nucleotides matching TRBD2. In germline, CDR1 is LGHDT, CDR2 YNNKEL (reference sequence). The CDR3 is 16 amino acids. The V segment lost 3 bases and the J segment 3 bases; nucleotides outside the gene matches: 8. The CDR3 coding sequence is TGTGCCAGCAGCCAGGGAAGGGCGGGGGGTACAGATACGCAGTATTTT. Encoded protein: CASSQGRAGGTDTQYF.

The J gene is TRBJ2-7, the V gene TRBV27, with TRBD2 identical over 11 bases. The V gene end was trimmed by 0 bases and the J gene end by 5 bases; junction bases not matched to a gene: 3. The CDR3 runs to 15 residues. In germline, CDR1 is MNHEY, CDR2 SMNVEV (reference sequence). For the CDR3, the DNA is TGTGCCAGCAGTTTATCGGGACTAGCGGTTCACGAGCAGTACTTC. Protein: CASSLSGLAVHEQYF.

The chain employs TRBV5-1 and TRBJ2-6, with D uncertain. The germline V gene has CDR1 SGHRS and CDR2 YFSETQ. V dropped 2 bases and J dropped 4 bases, with 10 bases sitting between them. The CDR3 has 15 amino acids. The CDR3 DNA sequence: TGCGCCAGCAGCTTCCGGGTGAGGGGGGCCAACGTCCTGACTTTC. This codes for CASSFRVRGANVLTF. The full variable domain, with the rest looked up from reference TRBV5-1 and TRBJ2-6, is KAGVTQTPRYLIKTRGQQVTLSCSPISGHRSVSWYQQTPGQGLQFLFEYFSETQRNKGNFPGRFSGRQFSNSRSEMNVSTLELGDSALYLCASSFRVRGANVLTFGAGSRLTVL.

The genes are TRBV28 and TRBJ1-2; tentative D call: TRBD1 (6 bases). Per the germline V gene, CDR1 is MDHEN and CDR2 is SYDVKM. The CDR3 length is 14 residues. With 3 bases removed from V and 3 bases from J, the gap between germline ends came to 11 bases. CDR3 nucleotide sequence: TGTGCCAGCAGTTTCCCCGGACAGCACTATGGCTACACCTTC. Translated, it gives CASSFPGQHYGYTF.

The genes are TRBV6-5 and TRBJ2-1, with 8 bases matching TRBD2. The germline V gene encodes CDR1 MNHEY and CDR2 SVGAGI. This CDR3 region has 15 residues. V was pared by 6 bases and J by 10 bases, with 14 bases of the junction left unmatched. Here the CDR3 reads CASSHLSGGGGEQFF. In nucleotides, the CDR3 is TGTGCCAGCAGCCATCTCAGCGGGGGTGGTGGAGAGCAGTTCTTC.

The chain uses TRBV12-3 or TRBV12-4 and TRBJ1-1; weak D call: TRBD1 (5 bases). The CDR3 has 12 amino acids. V lost 5 bases, J lost 9 bases, and 13 bases lay in between. The CDR3 DNA reads as TGTGCCAGCAGTGCAGACCTGGGGCAAGCTTTCTTT. Translating gives CASSADLGQAFF.

The rearrangement links TRBV5-4 to TRBJ1-2; the match to TRBD1 covers 8 bases. V shed 3 bases, J shed 2 bases, and the junction held 9 bases outside the gene matches. Germline values: CDR1 SGHNT, CDR2 YYREEE (reference sequence). The CDR3 has 16 amino acids. CDR3 in amino acids: CASSYPGQGQNYGYTF. DNA of the CDR3: TGTGCCAGCAGCTACCCCGGACAGGGACAAAACTATGGCTACACCTTC. The entire variable domain, with the rest obtained from reference TRBV5-4 and TRBJ1-2, is as follows: ETGVTQSPTHLIKTRGQQVTLRCSSQSGHNTVSWYQQALGQGPQFIFQYYREEENGRGNFPPRFSGLQFPNYSSELNVNALELDDSALYLCASSYPGQGQNYGYTFGSGTRLTVV.

CDR3 residues: CAWSGGHYTEAFF. CDR3 nucleotide sequence: TGTGCCTGGAGTGGAGGACACTACACTGAAGCTTTCTTT. This sequence joins TRBV30 and TRBJ1-1; possible D gene TRBD1, 5 bases. The CDR3 consists of 13 residues. V gave up 1 base and J gave up 3 bases, with 9 bases separating them. CDR1 is GTSNPN, CDR2 SVGIG, per germline (reference sequence).

This clone was observed a few times. The rearrangement joins TRBV15 to TRBJ1-5, with TRBD1 identical over 7 bases. The V gene end was trimmed by 8 bases and the J gene end by 3 bases; junction bases not matched to a gene: 7. The CDR3 spans 14 residues. Germline V gene lookup returns CDR1 LNHNV and CDR2 YYDKDF (reference sequence). CDR3 sequence: CATSDRVPNQPQHF. The CDR3 DNA reads as TGTGCCACCTCTGACAGGGTACCCAATCAGCCCCAGCATTTT.

The chain recombines TRBV27 with TRBJ1-2, with 8 bases matching TRBD1. J lost 5 bases, V lost 10 bases, and 12 bases had no gene match. CDR3 size: 14 residues. In germline, CDR1 is MNHEY, CDR2 SMNVEV (reference sequence). CDR3 nucleotides: TGTGCCACTCTAACTAGGACAGGGAGGTATGGCTACACCTTC. Translating it yields CATLTRTGRYGYTF.

The chain links TRBV7-3 to TRBJ1-1; D not certain. The V end was cut by 5 bases, the J end by 1 base, with 8 bases between. Germline V gives CDR1 SGHTA, CDR2 FQGTGA. The CDR3 spans 13 residues. The DNA of the CDR3 is TGTGCCAGCAGCCGTATTCCGAACACTGAAGCTTTCTTT. Its protein product is CASSRIPNTEAFF.

This chain uses TRBV15 with TRBJ2-3; TRBD2 matches 8 bases. V lost 5 bases, J lost 0 bases, and 10 bases stayed unmatched. CDR1 and CDR2 (germline): LNHNV, YYDKDF (reference sequence). There are 17 residues in the CDR3. CDR3 nucleotide sequence: TGTGCCACCAGCTGGGGGGTCGGGGGGGCGAGCACAGATACGCAGTATTTT. It encodes CATSWGVGGASTDTQYF.

This chain connects TRBV7-9 to TRBJ1-1; the match to TRBD1 covers 8 bases. The CDR3 extends over 15 amino acids. Looked up from germline, CDR1 is SEHNR and CDR2 is FQNEAQ (reference sequence). V lost 5 bases and J lost 5; bases outside the gene matches: 10. CDR3 loop: CASSPRQGAGTEAFF. The CDR3 region has the DNA TGTGCCAGCAGCCCCCGGCAGGGGGCGGGAACTGAAGCTTTCTTT.

This rearrangement joins TRBV19 to TRBJ2-3, with D possibly being TRBD1 (6 bases). Trimming took 5 bases from V and 1 from J, leaving 13 bases between them. Germline V gene data show CDR1 as LNHDA and CDR2 as SQIVND (reference sequence). The CDR3 is 15 amino acids. CDR3 protein: CASSPRGGRTDTQYF. CDR3 DNA: TGTGCCAGTAGTCCCCGAGGGGGACGCACAGATACGCAGTATTTT. The complete variable domain, with remaining parts taken from reference TRBV19 and TRBJ2-3, reads DGGITQSPKYLFRKEGQNVTLSCEQNLNHDAMYWYRQDPGQGLRLIYYSQIVNDFQKGDIAEGYSVSREKKESFPLTVTSAQKNPTAFYLCASSPRGGRTDTQYFGPGTRLTVL.

This clone was seen a few times. The J gene is TRBJ1-5, the V gene TRBV30, with D hard to call. The CDR3 runs 13 residues. V was pared by 2 bases and J by 11 bases, with 16 bases between. Germline assignment: CDR1 GTSNPN and CDR2 SVGIG (reference sequence). CDR3 nucleotides: TGTGCCTGGAGTACGACCCGGGGAAGGGCCCAGCATTTT. Encoded protein: CAWSTTRGRAQHF.

The genes are TRBV6-5 and TRBJ2-1, with 8 positions matching TRBD2. CDR1 is MNHEY, CDR2 SVGAGI, per germline. The CDR3 has 15 amino acids. With 6 bases clipped from V and 3 bases from J, the junction kept 7 bases outside the gene matches. This CDR3 reads CASRLLRGGYNEQFF. CDR3 bases: TGTGCCAGCAGACTCCTTCGGGGGGGCTACAATGAGCAGTTCTTC.

A word on this clone: Different DNA sequences within this sample yield the same CDR3. This chain joins TRBV5-1 and TRBJ2-3, with D hard to call. The CDR3 length is 14 residues. V was cut by 0 bases and J by 0 bases, with 5 bases left in between. The germline CDR1 and CDR2 sequences are SGHRS and YFSETQ. CDR3 nucleotides: TGCGCCAGCAGCTTGGACAGAAGCACAGATACGCAGTATTTT. It translates to CASSLDRSTDTQYF. The full variable domain, rest sourced from reference TRBV5-1 and TRBJ2-3, is KAGVTQTPRYLIKTRGQQVTLSCSPISGHRSVSWYQQTPGQGLQFLFEYFSETQRNKGNFPGRFSGRQFSNSRSEMNVSTLELGDSALYLCASSLDRSTDTQYFGPGTRLTVL.

V usage is TRBV4-3 and J usage is TRBJ2-2, with D possibly matching TRBD2 (5 bases). CDR1 and CDR2 from the germline V gene are LGHNA and YSLEER. The CDR3 consists of 14 residues. V shed 0 bases and J shed 6 bases, with 8 bases lying between them. CDR3 bases: TGCGCCAGCAGCCAAGATTCGAGGGCCGGGGAGCTGTTTTTT. This gives the protein CASSQDSRAGELFF.

The chain is built from TRBV6-5 and TRBJ1-1; 11 positions agree with TRBD1. CDR3 length equals 15 residues. Germline CDR1 MNHEY, CDR2 SVGAGI. Trimming removed 8 bases from V and 0 bases from J; junction bases left unmatched: 5. In nucleotides, the CDR3 is TGTGCCAGCCGGGACAGGGGGTACATGAACACTGAAGCTTTCTTT. Encoded protein: CASRDRGYMNTEAFF.

The V gene is TRBV18, the J gene TRBJ1-2; maybe TRBD1 (5 bases). V shed 3 bases and J shed 4 bases, with 9 bases lying between them. The germline V gene has CDR1 KGHSH and CDR2 LQKENI. CDR3 size: 13 residues. The CDR3 here is CASSPSDSYGYTF. In DNA, the CDR3 is TGTGCCAGCTCACCTTCCGACAGCTATGGCTACACCTTC.

The chain recombines TRBV7-8 with TRBJ1-5; D is possibly TRBD1 (6 bases). Germline V gives CDR1 SGHVS, CDR2 FQNEAQ. The CDR3 is 16 amino acids. Trimming cost V 6 bases and J 4 bases, with 19 bases left between them. CDR3 DNA sequence: TGTGCCAGCAGTCCAAGACAGGAGCTGAAGAATCAGCCCCAGCATTTT. Encoded protein: CASSPRQELKNQPQHF.

V and J are TRBV6-5 and TRBJ1-5; D gene ambiguous. The CDR3 covers 12 residues. Germline CDR1 reads MNHEY; CDR2 reads SVGAGI. V shed 6 bases and J shed 6 bases, with 9 bases lying between them. CDR3 bases: TGTGCCAGCAGAACCGGCGGTCAGCCCCAGCATTTT. Translated: CASRTGGQPQHF.

DNA for the CDR3: TGTGCCAGCAGTGCCTGGAGGGGACTTAGCAATCAGCCCCAGCATTTT. Its protein is CASSAWRGLSNQPQHF. This rearrangement joins TRBV2 to TRBJ1-5, with D possibly being TRBD1 (5 bases). Germline loops: CDR1 SNHLY, CDR2 FYNNEI. V lost 4 bases and J lost 0, with 13 bases in between. The CDR3 is 16 amino acids.

The chain links TRBV27 to TRBJ1-5; 8 bases are shared with TRBD1. Germline lookup yields CDR1 MNHEY and CDR2 SMNVEV (reference sequence). The CDR3 contains 15 residues. J gave up 7 bases and V 4 bases, and 9 bases lay outside the gene matches. CDR3 sequence (DNA): TGTGCCAGCAGTTCAGGGGGCGACCCCGTCCAGCCCCAGCATTTT. Protein product: CASSSGGDPVQPQHF.

The CDR3 protein is CASSLMPQGAEETQYF. CDR3 DNA sequence: TGCGCCAGCAGCTTGATGCCACAGGGGGCAGAAGAGACCCAGTACTTC. The rearrangement joins TRBV5-1 to TRBJ2-5; TRBD1 matches at 9 bases. V gave up 1 base and J gave up 3 bases; unmatched junction bases: 7. Germline V lookup: CDR1 SGHRS, CDR2 YFSETQ. This CDR3 has 16 residues.

The sample holds one count of this clone. The V gene is TRBV5-4, the J gene TRBJ2-3, with 8 bases matching TRBD1. With V trimmed by 4 bases and J by 4 bases, 5 bases remained unmatched. Germline lookup yields CDR1 SGHNT and CDR2 YYREEE (reference sequence). The length of the CDR3 is 14 residues. The CDR3 sequence: CASSPQGASDTQYF. DNA of the CDR3: TGTGCCAGCAGCCCTCAGGGGGCGTCAGATACGCAGTATTTT.